This note documents a single TCR beta chain sequence. This CDR3 comprises 16 residues. Germline V gene lookup returns CDR1 MNHNS and CDR2 SASEGT. Trimming shortened V by 0 bases and J by 4 bases, and 12 bases separated the two germline ends. This record comes from a study of cytomegalovirus exposure and HLA in healthy donors. The PCR had 60 Vbeta and 13 Jbeta primers. Clones were sequenced by immunoSEQ multiplex PCR, and TCRdb holds only the in-frame ones, with some missing. The table shows under 150,000 clones, with 80% occurring only once. This rearrangement joins TRBV6-1 to TRBJ1-4, with D hard to call. The clonotype was recovered from a man in his forties in good health and CMV-seropositive. Sequences were obtained from PBMCs. The CDR3 bases are TGTGCCAGCAGTGAAGCGCGGTTGGGAGGTAATGAAAAACTGTTTTTT. This codes for CASSEARLGGNEKLFF.